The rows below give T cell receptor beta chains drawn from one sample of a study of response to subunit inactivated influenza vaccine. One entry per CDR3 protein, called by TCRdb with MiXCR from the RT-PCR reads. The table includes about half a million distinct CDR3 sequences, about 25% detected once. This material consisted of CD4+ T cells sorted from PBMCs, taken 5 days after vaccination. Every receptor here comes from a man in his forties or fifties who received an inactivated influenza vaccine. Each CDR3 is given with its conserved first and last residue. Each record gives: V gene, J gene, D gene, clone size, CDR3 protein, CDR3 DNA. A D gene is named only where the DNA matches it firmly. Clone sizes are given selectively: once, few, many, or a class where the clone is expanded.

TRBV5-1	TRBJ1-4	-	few	CASSWTAGTNEKLFF	TGCGCCAGCAGCTGGACCGCGGGGACTAATGAAAAACTGTTTTTT
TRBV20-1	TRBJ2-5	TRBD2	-	CSAMTSGGFQETQYF	TGCAGTGCGATGACTAGCGGGGGTTTCCAAGAGACCCAGTACTTC
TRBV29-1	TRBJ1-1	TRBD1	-	CSVVWTGAEGTEAFF	TGCAGCGTTGTGTGGACAGGGGCTGAGGGGACTGAAGCTTTCTTT
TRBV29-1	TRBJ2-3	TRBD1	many	CSVRQGTDTQYF	TGCAGCGTACGACAGGGAACAGATACGCAGTATTTT
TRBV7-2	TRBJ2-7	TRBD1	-	CASSLGSGRGLGEQYF	TGTGCCAGCAGCTTAGGATCCGGCAGGGGGTTAGGTGAGCAGTACTTC
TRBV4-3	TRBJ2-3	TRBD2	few	CASSQGTGIAGTDTQYF	TGCGCCAGCAGCCAAGGAACCGGGATAGCGGGGACAGATACGCAGTATTTT
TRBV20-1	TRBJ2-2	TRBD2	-	CSASLGLAGLTGELFF	TGCAGTGCTAGCCTGGGACTAGCGGGATTAACCGGGGAGCTGTTTTTT
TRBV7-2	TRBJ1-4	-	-	CASSPRGPGRANEKLFF	TGTGCCAGCAGCCCCCGGGGTCCGGGGCGAGCTAATGAAAAACTGTTTTTT
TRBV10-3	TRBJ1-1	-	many	CAISPGVGFGTEAFF	TGTGCCATCAGCCCCGGGGTCGGATTCGGCACTGAAGCTTTCTTT
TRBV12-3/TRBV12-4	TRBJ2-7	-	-	CASSLGASNPVEQYF	TGTGCCAGCAGTCTTGGGGCCAGTAACCCCGTCGAGCAGTACTTC
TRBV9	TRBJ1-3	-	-	CASSVGPLSGNTIYF	TGTGCCAGCAGCGTAGGTCCCCTCTCTGGAAACACCATATATTTT
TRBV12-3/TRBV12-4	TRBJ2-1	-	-	CASSLVGANEQFF	TGTGCCAGCAGTTTGGTAGGGGCCAATGAGCAGTTCTTC
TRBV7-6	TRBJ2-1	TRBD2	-	CASSLEVLAGYNEQFF	TGTGCCAGCAGCTTAGAGGTCCTAGCGGGATACAATGAGCAGTTCTTC
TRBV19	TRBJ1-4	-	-	CASSSRQANEKLFF	TGTGCCAGTAGTTCCCGACAGGCTAATGAAAAACTGTTTTTT
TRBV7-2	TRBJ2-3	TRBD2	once	CASSLAHLLAIRDTQYF	TGTGCCAGCAGCTTAGCACACTTACTAGCGATAAGGGATACGCAGTATTTT
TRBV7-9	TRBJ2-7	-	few	CASSLTGIYEQYF	TGTGCCAGCAGCTTAACAGGGATCTACGAGCAGTACTTC
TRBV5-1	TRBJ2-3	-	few	CASSLSGQTDTQYF	TGCGCCAGCAGCTTGAGTGGGCAGACAGATACGCAGTATTTT
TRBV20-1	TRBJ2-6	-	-	CSARGRWAGANVLTF	TGCAGTGCTAGAGGTCGTTGGGCTGGGGCCAACGTCCTGACTTTC
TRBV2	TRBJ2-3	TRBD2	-	CASRTASGGGGTDTQYF	TGTGCCAGCAGGACGGCTAGCGGGGGTGGGGGCACAGATACGCAGTATTTT
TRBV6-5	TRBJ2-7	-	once	CASSYSLAVKGYSYEQYF	TGTGCCAGCAGTTACTCGTTAGCCGTTAAGGGCTACTCCTACGAGCAGTACTTC
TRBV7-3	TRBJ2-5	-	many	CASSLVKEETQYF	TGTGCCAGCAGCTTGGTTAAGGAAGAGACCCAGTACTTC
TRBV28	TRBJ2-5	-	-	CANPQETQYF	TGTGCCAACCCCCAGGAGACCCAGTACTTC
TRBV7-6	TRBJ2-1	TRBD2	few	CASSLGVLAGGNEQFF	TGTGCCAGCAGCTTAGGAGTTCTAGCGGGAGGGAATGAGCAGTTCTTC
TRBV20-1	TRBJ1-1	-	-	CSARRGTVRDTEAFF	TGCAGTGCTAGGAGGGGCACAGTACGCGACACTGAAGCTTTCTTT
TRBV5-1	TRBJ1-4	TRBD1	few	CASSLRDRGKLFF	TGCGCCAGCAGCCTCCGGGACAGAGGAAAACTGTTTTTT
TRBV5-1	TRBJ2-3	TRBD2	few	CASSPGTSGTIDTQYF	TGCGCCAGCAGCCCGGGGACTAGCGGGACTATTGATACGCAGTATTTT
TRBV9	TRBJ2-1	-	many	CASSVSPEYNEQFF	TGTGCCAGCAGCGTAAGCCCAGAGTACAATGAGCAGTTCTTC
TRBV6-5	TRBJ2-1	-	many	CASSYTRDQRSQFF	TGTGCCAGCAGTTACACGCGGGACCAGAGGTCACAGTTCTTC
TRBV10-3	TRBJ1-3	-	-	CAISESSAVMGPGNTIYF	TGTGCCATCAGTGAGTCGTCTGCAGTTATGGGACCTGGAAACACCATATATTTT
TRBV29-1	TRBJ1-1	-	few	CSAQAVNTEAFF	TGCAGCGCCCAGGCGGTAAACACTGAAGCTTTCTTT
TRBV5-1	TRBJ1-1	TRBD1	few	CASSLVWDSEAFF	TGCGCCAGCAGCTTGGTTTGGGACAGCGAAGCTTTCTTT
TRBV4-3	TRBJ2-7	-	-	CASSQSPTGGYEQYF	TGCGCCAGCAGCCAATCCCCAACAGGTGGCTACGAGCAGTACTTC
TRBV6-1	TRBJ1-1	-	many	CASTARPMTETEAFF	TGTGCCAGCACCGCGCGGCCCATGACAGAGACTGAAGCTTTCTTT
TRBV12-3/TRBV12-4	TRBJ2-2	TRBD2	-	CASSADTSGRNTGELFF	TGTGCCAGCAGTGCAGACACTAGCGGGAGGAACACCGGGGAGCTGTTTTTT
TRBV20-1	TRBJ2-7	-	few	CSAAPGQLSYEQYF	TGCAGTGCAGCACCGGGACAATTGTCTTACGAGCAGTACTTC
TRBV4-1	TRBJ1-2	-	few	CASSPPKWDYTF	TGCGCCAGCAGCCCACCGAAGTGGGACTACACCTTC
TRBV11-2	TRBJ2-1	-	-	CASSLARVGVGEQFF	TGTGCCAGCAGCTTAGCGCGAGTAGGAGTGGGTGAGCAGTTCTTC
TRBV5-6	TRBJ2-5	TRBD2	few	CASSLFLAGGETQYF	TGTGCCAGCAGCTTGTTTTTAGCGGGAGGAGAGACCCAGTACTTC
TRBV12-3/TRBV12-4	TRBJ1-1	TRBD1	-	CASSRQGFTEAFF	TGTGCCAGCAGTAGACAGGGTTTCACTGAAGCTTTCTTT
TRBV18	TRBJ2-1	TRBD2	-	CASSPQGAGGKNEQFF	TGTGCCAGCTCACCGCAAGGAGCGGGGGGGAAGAATGAGCAGTTCTTC
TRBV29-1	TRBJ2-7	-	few	CSVAGNREEHSYEQYF	TGCAGCGTTGCGGGAAACAGGGAAGAACATTCCTACGAGCAGTACTTC
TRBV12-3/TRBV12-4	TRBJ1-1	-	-	CASSLAGQGKTEAFF	TGTGCCAGCAGTTTAGCGGGCCAGGGGAAGACTGAAGCTTTCTTT
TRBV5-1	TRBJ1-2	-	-	CASSLGTQQGYTF	TGCGCCAGCAGCTTGGGGACCCAACAGGGCTACACCTTC
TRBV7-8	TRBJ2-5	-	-	CASSPRRGIVETQYF	TGTGCCAGCAGCCCCAGGAGGGGCATAGTAGAGACCCAGTACTTC
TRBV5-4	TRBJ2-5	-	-	CASSLWDFGETQYF	TGTGCCAGCAGCTTATGGGACTTTGGGGAGACCCAGTACTTC
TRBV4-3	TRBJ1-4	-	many	CASSQSLPGANEKLFF	TGCGCCAGCAGCCAATCACTTCCTGGAGCTAATGAAAAACTGTTTTTT
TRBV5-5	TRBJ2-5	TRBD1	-	CASSWTGAGETQYF	TGTGCCAGCAGTTGGACAGGGGCGGGAGAGACCCAGTACTTC
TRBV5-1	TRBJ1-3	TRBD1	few	CASSLSGTAYGNTIYF	TGCGCCAGCAGCTTGTCTGGGACAGCTTATGGAAACACCATATATTTT
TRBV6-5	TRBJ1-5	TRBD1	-	CASSSNRGGNQPQHF	TGTGCCAGCAGTTCAAACAGGGGAGGCAATCAGCCCCAGCATTTT
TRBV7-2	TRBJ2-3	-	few	CASSLAFLLSTDTQYF	TGTGCCAGCAGCTTAGCGTTTTTACTTAGCACAGATACGCAGTATTTT
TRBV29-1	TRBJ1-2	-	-	CSVKEPRFDGYTF	TGCAGCGTCAAAGAACCCAGGTTTGATGGCTACACCTTC
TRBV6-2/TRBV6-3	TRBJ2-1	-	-	CASSYSGLAFYNEQFF	TGTGCTAGCAGTTACTCTGGTCTAGCATTCTACAATGAGCAGTTCTTC
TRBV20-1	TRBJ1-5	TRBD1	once	CSATEGAGNQPQHF	TGCAGTGCGACCGAGGGGGCTGGCAATCAGCCCCAGCATTTT
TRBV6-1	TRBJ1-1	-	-	CASSARGLMNTEAFF	TGTGCCAGCAGTGCCCGGGGACTAATGAACACTGAAGCTTTCTTT
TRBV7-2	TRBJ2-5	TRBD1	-	CASSLSRDRFMQTQYF	TGTGCCAGCAGCTTGAGCCGGGACAGGTTCATGCAGACCCAGTACTTC
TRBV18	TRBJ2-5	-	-	CASSLLKETQYF	TGTGCCAGCTCACTACTAAAAGAGACCCAGTACTTC
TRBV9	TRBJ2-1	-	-	CASSVEIFDNEQFF	TGTGCCAGCAGCGTAGAGATTTTTGACAATGAGCAGTTCTTC
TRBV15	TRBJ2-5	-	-	CATSRSGQETQYF	TGTGCCACCAGCAGATCGGGGCAGGAGACCCAGTACTTC
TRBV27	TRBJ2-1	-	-	CASSLQAWPEQFF	TGTGCCAGCAGTTTACAAGCTTGGCCTGAGCAGTTCTTC
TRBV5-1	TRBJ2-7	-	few	CASSSNGLYEQYF	TGCGCCAGCAGTTCTAACGGACTCTACGAGCAGTACTTC